This entry describes one TCR beta chain. In this sample, this clone turned up a few times. There is no known antigen for this receptor. No per-base quality is available; no much larger clone lies one base away. The entire isolated RNA was reverse transcribed using the High Capacity cDNA Reverse Transcription Kit, and thus expressed TCRB transcripts were sequenced. Deep immunoSEQ sequencing was performed on naive, central memory and regulatory T cell samples, with an average of around 3.4 million total reads per sample. After sorted cells were lysed in RLT buffer, RNA was extracted with DNase-treated RNeasy Micro or Mini kits, with the choice depending on cell number. Each cell subset was processed on its own to prevent cross-contamination, while patient and healthy donor samples were processed together. The immunoSEQ multiplex PCR was used to amplify TCRB sequences from cDNA, generating 87-bp fragments that spanned the CDR3 region. Amplicons were sequenced on the Illumina HiSeq platform. For the original study's pipeline: PCR bias was corrected computationally using synthetic template baselines, and reads within Hamming distance 2 were collapsed, with unmergeable singletons discarded. Reads were aligned against IMGT so that V, D and J genes, CDR3 length and insertions or deletions at six rearrangement sites could be assigned. Within each subset, clonotype counts were normalized to sorted cell number, and only after that were true diversity and Gini coefficients computed with the tcR R package. The overlap coefficient, calculated on TCRB nucleotide sequences, was used to measure repertoire sharing. As a proxy for the pre-selection repertoire, out-of-frame TCRB sequences from naive cells were analyzed. The clones in this table, taken by TCRdb from immuneACCESS, are in-frame only. Not every clone is retained; where verified, under half of the shortfall comes from an unresolved V gene, and the cause of the rest is unknown. That table furnishes V, J and clone size, whereas the DNA furnished D and trimming. The sample table contains some 900,000 clones; only one count was recorded for 15% to 20% of them. The ten largest clones represent 0.02% to 0.025% of the sample.

Each donor gave one peripheral blood draw, averaging about 120 mL, which was collected into heparinised tubes. Naive, central memory, regulatory and stem cell-like memory CD4+ T cells were sorted on a BD FACSAria II using a panel including CD45RO, CCR7, CD25, CD127, CD95 and CD27. Every sorted population had a purity above 98%. PBMCs were isolated immediately by Lymphoprep density gradient centrifugation and stained directly without culture. So that batch effects would be minimized, each experiment stained and sorted samples in pairs, pairing one healthy donor with one patient. As encoded in the germline V gene, CDR1 is SGHTA while CDR2 is FQGNSA. The cysteine opens and the phenylalanine closes a CDR3 of 15 amino acids. The DNA shown is the 45-base CDR3, in frame from base 1. The junction carries 14 bases between V and J, which are trimmed by 4 bases and 4 bases respectively. These data come from a study of beta chain features in type 1 diabetes listed by TCRdb under 2018. Study-level background: Patients and healthy donors did not differ in mean age, gender distribution, total cell number or subset yield. In the study, recently diagnosed type 1 diabetes patients and matched healthy donors were compared on the TCRB repertoires of their sorted circulating CD4+ T cell subsets. A total of about 99,000,000 sorted cells were examined across all samples, and RNA yield correlated strongly with the number of cells per subset. Whereas all 30 or so donors provided naive and central memory subsets, regulatory and stem cell-like memory subsets were isolated from just 8 patients and about eight healthy donors.

Overall results and qualifications from the work: Because cDNA rather than genomic DNA was sequenced, highly expressing activated cells could have been over-represented, although no difference in activation and CD3 levels was found between groups. At VDJ recombination sites, patients with type 1 diabetes made fewer insertions and deleted more nucleotides, a pattern implying thymic rearrangement abnormalities. PCR may preferentially amplify shorter templates, but because patient and control samples were amplified and corrected together, any resulting skew would affect both groups equally. In all four CD4+ subsets, TCRB CDR3 length was moderately but significantly shorter in type 1 diabetes patients. Because the HLA sub-analyses included only small numbers of individuals, any influence of HLA type on TCRB rearrangement was left unresolved. Naive, central memory and regulatory TCRB repertoires appeared to be more alike among patients than among healthy donors.

This receptor was taken from a woman aged 18-29 years in good health. This chain is built from TRBV7-2 and TRBJ2-1; the D segment could be TRBD2, given 6 matching bases. Sequences were obtained from naive CD4+ T cells from blood. The sample's cell subset or site label, decoded: true naive CD4+ T cells. The CDR3 protein sequence reads: CASSSRLGPYNEQFF. At the DNA level, the sequence is TGTGCCAGCAGCTCCCGACTAGGACCATACAATGAGCAGTTCTTC.